The clone carrying this TCR beta chain has just a few counts. Antigen specificity is unknown. The sample originates from a study of tumor-infiltrating lymphocytes in localized non-small cell lung cancer. About the research overall: The cohort mixed smokers and never-smokers, several histologies, and some post-neoadjuvant-chemotherapy samples.

Trimming took off 4 bases at V and 2 bases at J, with 8 bases between the two ends. CDR3 length: 13 residues. Looked up from germline, CDR1 is SGHDN and CDR2 is FVKESK. Broader study findings: Different pieces of the same tissue went to different assays, confounding technical variation with intratumor heterogeneity. TCRbeta sequencing showed higher T cell infiltration in tumors than uninvolved lung. T-cell fraction did not differ between immunotypes IM1 and IM2.

Libraries were prepared by immunoSEQ multiplex PCR; TCRdb keeps only in-frame clonotypes and omits some of them. The sample contains some 13,000 clones, roughly 70% of which appear only once. Source material: uninvolved lung tissue not adjacent to the tumor. V gene TRBV14 combines with J gene TRBJ1-1, with D tentatively TRBD1 (5 bases). This clonotype was sampled from a human donor with non-small cell lung cancer. CDR3 DNA: TGTGCCAGCAGCCTTGACAGCAACACTGAAGCTTTCTTT. It yields the protein CASSLDSNTEAFF.